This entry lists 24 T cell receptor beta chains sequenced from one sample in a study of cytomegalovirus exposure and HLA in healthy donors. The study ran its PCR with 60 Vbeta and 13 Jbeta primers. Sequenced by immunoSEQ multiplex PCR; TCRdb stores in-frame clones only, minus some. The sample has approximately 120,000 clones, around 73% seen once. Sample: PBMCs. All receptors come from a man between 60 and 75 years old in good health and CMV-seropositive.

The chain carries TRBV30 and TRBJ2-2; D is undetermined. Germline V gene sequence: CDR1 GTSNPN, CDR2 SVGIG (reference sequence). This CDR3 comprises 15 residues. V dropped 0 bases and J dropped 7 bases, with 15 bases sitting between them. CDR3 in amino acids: CAWSVLRRPGGELFF. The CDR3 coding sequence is TGTGCCTGGAGTGTACTCAGACGTCCGGGCGGGGAGCTGTTTTTT.

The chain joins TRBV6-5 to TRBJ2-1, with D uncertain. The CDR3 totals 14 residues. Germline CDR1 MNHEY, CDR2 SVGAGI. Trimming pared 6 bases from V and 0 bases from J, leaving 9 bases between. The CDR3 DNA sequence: TGTGCCAGCAGGTCCGCCGGCTCCTACAATGAGCAGTTCTTC. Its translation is CASRSAGSYNEQFF.

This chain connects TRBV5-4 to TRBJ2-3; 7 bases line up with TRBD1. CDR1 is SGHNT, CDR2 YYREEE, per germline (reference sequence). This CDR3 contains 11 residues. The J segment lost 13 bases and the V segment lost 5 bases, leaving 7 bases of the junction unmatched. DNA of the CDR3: TGTGCCAGCAGTACCCGGGACAGTGAGTATTTT. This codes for CASSTRDSEYF.

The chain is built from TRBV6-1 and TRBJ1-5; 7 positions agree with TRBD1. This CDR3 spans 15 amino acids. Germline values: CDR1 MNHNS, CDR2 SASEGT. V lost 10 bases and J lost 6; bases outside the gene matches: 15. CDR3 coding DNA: TGTGCCACCTCCCATGAGACAGGGAATTCTCAGCCCCAGCATTTT. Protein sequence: CATSHETGNSQPQHF.

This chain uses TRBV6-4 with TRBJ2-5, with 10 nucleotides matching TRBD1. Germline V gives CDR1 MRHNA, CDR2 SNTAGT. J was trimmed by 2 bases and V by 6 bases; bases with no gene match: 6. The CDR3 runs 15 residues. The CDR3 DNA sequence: TGTGCCAGCAGCCCAAGGACAGGGGGGCAAGAGACCCAGTACTTC. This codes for CASSPRTGGQETQYF.

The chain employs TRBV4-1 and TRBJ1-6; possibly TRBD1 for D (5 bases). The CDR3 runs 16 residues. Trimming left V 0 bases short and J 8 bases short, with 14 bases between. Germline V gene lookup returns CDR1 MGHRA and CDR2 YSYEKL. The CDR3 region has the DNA TGCGCCAGCAGCCAAGAGGGCGCAGGGTCATATTCACCCCTCCACTTT. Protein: CASSQEGAGSYSPLHF.

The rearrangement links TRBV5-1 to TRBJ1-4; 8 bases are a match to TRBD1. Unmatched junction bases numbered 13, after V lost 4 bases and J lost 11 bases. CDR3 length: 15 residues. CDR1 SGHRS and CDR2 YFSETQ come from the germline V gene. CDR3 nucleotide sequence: TGCGCCAGCAGCCAGTACAGGGGGGATCGGGAGAAACTGTTTTTT. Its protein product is CASSQYRGDREKLFF.

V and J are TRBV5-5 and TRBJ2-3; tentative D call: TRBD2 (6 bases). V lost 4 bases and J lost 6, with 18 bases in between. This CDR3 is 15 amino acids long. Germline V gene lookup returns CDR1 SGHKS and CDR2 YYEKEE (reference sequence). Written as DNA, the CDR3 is TGTGCCAGCAGCACAATTCCGGGGAGGACGGATACGCAGTATTTT. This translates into CASSTIPGRTDTQYF.

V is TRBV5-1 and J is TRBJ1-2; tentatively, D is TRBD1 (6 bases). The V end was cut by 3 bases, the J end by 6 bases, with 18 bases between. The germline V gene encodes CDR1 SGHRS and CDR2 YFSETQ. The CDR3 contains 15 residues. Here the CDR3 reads CASSSGIQGLDGYTF. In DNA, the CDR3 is TGCGCCAGCAGCTCAGGTATACAGGGATTGGATGGCTACACCTTC. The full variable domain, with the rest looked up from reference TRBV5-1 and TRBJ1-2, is KAGVTQTPRYLIKTRGQQVTLSCSPISGHRSVSWYQQTPGQGLQFLFEYFSETQRNKGNFPGRFSGRQFSNSRSEMNVSTLELGDSALYLCASSSGIQGLDGYTFGSGTRLTVV.

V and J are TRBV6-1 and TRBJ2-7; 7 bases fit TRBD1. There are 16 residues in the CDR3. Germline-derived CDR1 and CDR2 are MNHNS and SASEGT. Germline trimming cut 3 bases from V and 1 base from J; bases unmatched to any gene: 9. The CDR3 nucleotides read TGTGCCAGCAGTGATCTACCCCGGGACAGATCCTACGAGCAGTACTTC. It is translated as CASSDLPRDRSYEQYF.

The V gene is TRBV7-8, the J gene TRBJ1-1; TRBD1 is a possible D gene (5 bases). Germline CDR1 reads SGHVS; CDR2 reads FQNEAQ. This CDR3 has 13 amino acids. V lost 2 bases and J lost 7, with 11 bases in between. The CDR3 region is CASSLLRGIEAFF. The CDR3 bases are TGTGCCAGCAGCTTACTGCGGGGGATTGAAGCTTTCTTT.

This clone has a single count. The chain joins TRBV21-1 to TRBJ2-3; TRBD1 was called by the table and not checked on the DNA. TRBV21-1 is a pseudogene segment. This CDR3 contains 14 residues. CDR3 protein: CASSPGQGSDTQYF. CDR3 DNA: TGTGCCAGCAGTCCGGGACAGGGATCGGATACGCAGTATTTT.

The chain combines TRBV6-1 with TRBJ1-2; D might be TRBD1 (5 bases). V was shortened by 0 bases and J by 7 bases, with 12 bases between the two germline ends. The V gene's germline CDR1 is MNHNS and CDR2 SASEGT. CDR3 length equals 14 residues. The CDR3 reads CASSEAGLRSGYTF. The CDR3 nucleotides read TGTGCCAGCAGTGAAGCGGGACTCAGGAGTGGCTACACCTTC.

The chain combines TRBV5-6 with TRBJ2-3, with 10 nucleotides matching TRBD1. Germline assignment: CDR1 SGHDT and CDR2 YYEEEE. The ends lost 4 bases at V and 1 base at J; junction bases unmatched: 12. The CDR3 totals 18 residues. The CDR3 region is CASSLGQGGSLRTDTQYF. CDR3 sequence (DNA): TGTGCCAGCAGCCTTGGACAGGGGGGGTCACTCCGCACAGATACGCAGTATTTT.

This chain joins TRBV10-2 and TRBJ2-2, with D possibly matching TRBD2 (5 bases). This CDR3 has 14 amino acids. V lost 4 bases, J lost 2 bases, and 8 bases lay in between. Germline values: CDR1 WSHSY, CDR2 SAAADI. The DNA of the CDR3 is TGCGCCAGCAGTGTTACTAGTAACACCGGGGAGCTGTTTTTT. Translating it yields CASSVTSNTGELFF.

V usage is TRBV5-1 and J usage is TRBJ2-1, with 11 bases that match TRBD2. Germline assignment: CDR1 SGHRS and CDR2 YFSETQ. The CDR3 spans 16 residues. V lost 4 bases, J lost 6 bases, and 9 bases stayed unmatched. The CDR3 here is CASSPKTSGVPNEQFF. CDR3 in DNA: TGCGCCAGCAGCCCGAAGACTAGCGGGGTCCCCAATGAGCAGTTCTTC.

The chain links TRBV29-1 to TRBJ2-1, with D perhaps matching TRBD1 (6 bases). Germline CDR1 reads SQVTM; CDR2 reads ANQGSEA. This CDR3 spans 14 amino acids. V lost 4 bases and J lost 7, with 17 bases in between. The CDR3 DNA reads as TGCAGCGTTGTTGTGACCAAGGGGGTAAATGAGCAGTTCTTC. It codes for CSVVVTKGVNEQFF.

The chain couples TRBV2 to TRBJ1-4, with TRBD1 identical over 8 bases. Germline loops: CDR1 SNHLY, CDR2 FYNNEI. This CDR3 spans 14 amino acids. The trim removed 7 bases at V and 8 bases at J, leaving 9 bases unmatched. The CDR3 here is CASILDRGHEKLFF. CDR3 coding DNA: TGTGCCAGCATTTTAGACAGGGGCCACGAAAAACTGTTTTTT.

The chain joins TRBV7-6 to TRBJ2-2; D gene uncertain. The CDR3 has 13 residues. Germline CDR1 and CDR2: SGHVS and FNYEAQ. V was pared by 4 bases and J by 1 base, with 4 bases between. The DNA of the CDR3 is TGTGCCAGCAGCTACAAGAACACCGGGGAGCTGTTTTTT. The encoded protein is CASSYKNTGELFF.

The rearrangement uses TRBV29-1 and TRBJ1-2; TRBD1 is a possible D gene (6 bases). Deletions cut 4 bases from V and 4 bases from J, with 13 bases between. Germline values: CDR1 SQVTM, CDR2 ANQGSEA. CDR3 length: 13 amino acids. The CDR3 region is CSVGNRDAYGYTF. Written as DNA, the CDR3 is TGCAGCGTTGGCAACAGGGATGCCTATGGCTACACCTTC.

CDR3 amino acids: CSVVVGFIGEKLFF. The CDR3, as DNA: TGCAGCGTTGTGGTCGGGTTCATCGGTGAAAAACTGTTTTTT. The gene calls are TRBV29-1 and TRBJ1-4, with D unresolved. Germline V gives CDR1 SQVTM, CDR2 ANQGSEA. Between the trimmed V and J ends, which lost 4 bases and 7 bases, there was a span of 16 bases. CDR3 length: 14 amino acids.

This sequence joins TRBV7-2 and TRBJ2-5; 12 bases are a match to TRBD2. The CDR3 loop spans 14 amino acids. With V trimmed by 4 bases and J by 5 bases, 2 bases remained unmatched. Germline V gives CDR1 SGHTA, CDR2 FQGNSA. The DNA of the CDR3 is TGTGCCAGCAGCTCGCTAGCGGGGGGGGAGACCCAGTACTTC. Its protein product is CASSSLAGGETQYF.

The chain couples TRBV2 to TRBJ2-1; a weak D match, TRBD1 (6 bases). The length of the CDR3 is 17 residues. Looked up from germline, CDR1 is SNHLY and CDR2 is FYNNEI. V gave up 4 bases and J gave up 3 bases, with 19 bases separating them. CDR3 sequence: CASSGASGVTRYNEQFF. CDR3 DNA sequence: TGTGCCAGCAGTGGGGCGTCAGGGGTCACCCGCTACAATGAGCAGTTCTTC.

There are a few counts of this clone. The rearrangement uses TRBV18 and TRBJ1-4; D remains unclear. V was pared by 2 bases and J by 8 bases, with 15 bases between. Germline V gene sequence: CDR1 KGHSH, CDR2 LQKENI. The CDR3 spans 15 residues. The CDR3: CASSPNPARGEKLFF. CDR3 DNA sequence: TGTGCCAGCTCACCAAACCCGGCCCGAGGGGAAAAACTGTTTTTT.